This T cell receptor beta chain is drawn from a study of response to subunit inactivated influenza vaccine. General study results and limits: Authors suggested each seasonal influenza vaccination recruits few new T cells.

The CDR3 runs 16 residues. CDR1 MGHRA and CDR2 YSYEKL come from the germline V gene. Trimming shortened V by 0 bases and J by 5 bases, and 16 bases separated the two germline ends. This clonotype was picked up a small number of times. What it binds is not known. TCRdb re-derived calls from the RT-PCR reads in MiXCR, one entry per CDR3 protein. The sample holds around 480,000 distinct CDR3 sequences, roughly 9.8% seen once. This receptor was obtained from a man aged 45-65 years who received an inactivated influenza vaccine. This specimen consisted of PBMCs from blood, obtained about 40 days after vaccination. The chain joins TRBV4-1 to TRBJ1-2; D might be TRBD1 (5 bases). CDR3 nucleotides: TGCGCCAGCAGCCAAGATAACTCGGGGGTTCGGTATGGCTACACCTTC. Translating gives CASSQDNSGVRYGYTF.